This T cell receptor beta chain was sequenced for a study of cytomegalovirus exposure and HLA in healthy donors (dated by TCRdb to 2015 to 2018). Regarding the study in general: An earlier analysis of some 600 of the donors reported 250 to 350 Gb of sequence data and some 110 million unique TCR beta sequences obtained from roughly 170 million T cells. The aim of the study was to test whether cataloging public T cell receptors could identify signatures of past pathogen exposure. Rather than using new phenotypic data, the later analysis identified candidate immune exposures from TCR beta sequences and from how often those sequences occurred across donors. Along with the roughly 670-subject first cohort, a separate validation cohort of approximately 110 different subjects was used. The study profiled the T cell repertoires of around 700 subjects by immunosequencing and related them to cytomegalovirus serostatus. On average, roughly 250,000 unique TCR beta nucleotide sequences were sequenced per donor among fewer than 500 genotyped donors of the cohort, with 15% to 20% of those sequences being non-productive. Because of strong linkage in the cohort, roughly five DR-DQ haplotypes were treated as single units for association and clustering. Typing coverage varied by locus: 629-630 donors for A, B, C, DRB1 and DQB1; roughly 560 for DQA1; about 600 for DPA1; roughly 470 for DPB1. High-throughput TCR immunosequencing, statistical association of individual TCRs with disease status, and machine learning were combined to predict cytomegalovirus infection status. A later analysis re-examined previously published TCR beta repertoires from just over 650 donors and added high-resolution HLA genotyping to investigate patterns of TCR occurrence. Class I and class II HLA loci were covered by the typing at four-digit resolution. Every repertoire in the discovery cohort had been generated on one and the same sequencing platform. To decide whether each TCR beta V gene segment behaved as functional or pseudogenic, an earlier analysis of nearly 600 of the donors relied on high-throughput TCR beta sequencing. Alongside the repertoire data, information on donor age, sex, ethnicity and CMV serostatus was compiled. About 300 gigabases of sequencing data and 70 million to 100 million unique TCR sequences made up an early release that covered around 640 HLA-typed donors. Of the roughly 400 genotyped donors, 65% to 90% fell in the genetic ancestry cluster associated with self-reported Caucasian donors. In a later genetic analysis, genome-wide SNP genotypes for about three fifths of the roughly 670 donors were used, and that subset was treated as a discovery cohort. Study-level results and caveats: HLA typing was unavailable for some donors at each locus, so association tests used only the typed subset. A further reported finding was that TCR beta sequences accurately predicted the HLA-A and HLA-B alleles for most subjects in the first cohort. In vitro tests confirmed that a few of the cytomegalovirus-associated TCR beta chains recognize cytomegalovirus antigens. V-gene and J-gene trimming of TCR beta chains was associated with a missense DCLRE1C variant in a later genetic analysis, and the association was replicated in an independent cohort. A total of 150 or so TCR beta chains were listed by the study as associated with cytomegalovirus. The classifier was reported to diagnose cytomegalovirus status with high specificity and sensitivity in both the original cohort and the validation cohort. CMV serostatus was the only immune exposure information available for the cohort. Because counts were too low, some 17 rarely observed V segments, including chromosome 9 orphons, were excluded from the earlier analysis of under 650 of the donors. A later analysis associated about 17,000 TCR beta sequences with specific HLA alleles at a false discovery rate of 0.05. According to the authors, the approach could potentially be generalized to other disease states and immunological phenotypes. In a later analysis, HLA-associated TCR beta chains were found to be more clonally expanded and to have lower generation probabilities than equally common non-associated chains. A later analysis found that most CMV-associated TCR beta chains appeared HLA-restricted, with HLA associations seemingly driven largely by CMV exposure. When HLA alleles, especially DR and DQ, strongly co-occurred, TCR associations were difficult to assign to individual alleles. A later analysis found that TCR association rates varied across HLA loci, with DRB1 alleles showing the most associated TCRs and HLA-C alleles the fewest. In an earlier analysis of fewer than 750 of the donors, most TCR beta V segments were observed in productive rearrangements about 87% or about 30% of the time, broadly matching IMGT annotations. Presence/absence analyses assumed roughly uniform sequencing depth across donors, an assumption that may not hold. The sequencing pipeline was judged likely to have produced a cluster of highly shared sequence variants as a technical artifact. According to a later genetic analysis, donors in an Asian-associated ancestry cluster had fewer N-insertions in productive TCRs than the approximately 700-donor mean. Some IMGT-functional V segments, including TRBV6-2 and TRBV6-3, could not be told apart with the 87-base-pair reads, so those segments were excluded. While some public TCRs were present in many individuals, most TCR sequences turned up only very rarely across donors. Correlated functional status among segregating V segments might be attributable to linkage disequilibrium, but an unknown experimental factor could not be ruled out. Only TCR beta chains were sequenced in this cohort, and the absence of alpha or paired-chain data limited detectable features. Several of the top co-occurrence clusters appeared to be linked to parvovirus B19, influenza, CMV and Epstein-Barr virus, according to a later analysis.

Library generation was performed with the immunoSEQ multiplex PCR assay. For the multiplex PCR, a mixture combining 60 forward primers for TCR Vbeta segments and 13 reverse primers for TCR Jbeta segments was used. The CDR3 region of rearranged TCR beta genes was amplified from genomic DNA with a multiplex PCR assay. Amplified TCR beta libraries were sequenced as 87-base-pair reads on the Illumina HiSeq System. Per the authors' processing: A later analysis tallied about 77 million unique TCR beta chains across the approximately 670 repertoires, and about 12 million of those chains were shared by two or more donors. Raw reads were error-corrected and collapsed into unique sequences with a nearest-neighbor algorithm that merged closely related sequences to remove PCR and sequencing errors. V, D and J gene segments were assigned by aligning CDR3 sequences to IMGT reference sequences. Each retained sequence needed at least a six-nucleotide match to both a V gene segment and a J gene segment. A rearrangement was called productive if the CDR3 had no stop codons and remained in frame with V and J, and every other rearrangement was called non-productive. CDR3 was defined by IMGT convention, running from the second conserved V-encoded cysteine to the conserved J-encoded phenylalanine. In an earlier analysis of 500 to 650 of the donors, sequences lacking an unambiguous match to a single V gene segment were excluded. An earlier analysis of fewer than 750 of the donors classified V segments as functional when productive rearrangements were above 56.7% and as segregating when the standard deviation between donors was above 5%. A statistical classification framework was built to diagnose cytomegalovirus status from the catalog of TCR beta chain sequences. In a later analysis, V and J genes were assigned by comparing TCR nucleotide sequences against IMGT/GENE-DB human TR gene sequences. A later analysis assigned CDR3 sequences and most-parsimonious VDJ recombination scenarios with the TCRdist pipeline. In a later analysis, each TCR beta chain was defined by its CDR3 amino acid sequence together with its V-gene family, and reads lacking a unique V-gene family were excluded. In a later analysis, approximately 590 highly shared, low-generation-probability nucleotide sequences were removed to address suspected cross-contamination and a sequencing artifact. For each public chain, a later analysis derived a clonal expansion index from normalized ranks of inferred template counts within each repertoire. A later analysis computed generation probabilities with a VDJ recombination model fitted to out-of-frame rearrangements, and checked the results against IGoR. In a later analysis, hypergeometric tests were used to score TCR-TCR, TCR-HLA and TCR-CMV co-occurrence, with a repertoire-size bias correction applied to TCR pairs. False discovery rates were estimated in a later analysis by permuting HLA or CMV assignments 20 times. A later analysis grouped co-occurring TCRs with DBSCAN, adding TCRdist sequence similarity when clustering within HLA-allele-positive subsets. Co-occurrence clustering excluded repertoires with fewer than 30,000 or more than 120,000 public chains, plus five with anomalous nucleotide sharing. TCRdb obtained this table from immuneACCESS and retained in-frame rearrangements with V and J assigned. These tables miss some clones; where compared with another copy, unresolved V genes account for less than half of the shortfall, and the remainder is unexplained. V and J calls and clone size come straight from that table; D and trimming were deduced from the DNA. The sample table records approximately 130,000 clones; about 9.4% of these occur just once. In total, the top ten clones hold around 5.8% of the sample.

The germline ends are 20 bases apart after V is trimmed by 4 bases and J by 4 bases. From its cysteine to its phenylalanine, the CDR3 spans 16 amino acids. CDR3 DNA is the only sequence kept; it has 48 bases, read in frame from the first base. The germline V gene sets CDR1 to SGDLS and CDR2 to YYNGEE. This clone was detected only a few times. Which antigen it targets is not known. No clone much larger than this one lies a single base away; base qualities are absent. In total, 630 or so healthy bone marrow donors made up the cohort. Cohort members were all nominally healthy when sampled, although unrecorded immune exposures were likely present. The donor was CMV seropositive and belonged to the group of about 290 seropositive cohort members. Every donor gave a peripheral blood sample, and the peripheral blood mononuclear cells from that sample were used for TCR beta sequencing. The Qiagen DNeasy Blood Extraction Kit was used to extract genomic DNA from the blood cell samples.

The sequence derives from a woman aged 40 to 55 in good health and CMV-seropositive. The sequence joins TRBV9 to TRBJ1-2; TRBD1 could be the D gene, as 6 bases match. The sample comprised PBMCs. The sequenced DNA is TGTGCCAGCAGCAAACAGGGAGGGGGTACCCTCTATGGCTACACCTTC. This is translated as CASSKQGGGTLYGYTF.